This TCR beta chain was sequenced during a study of hypomethylating agent response in myelodysplastic syndrome. The overall study: Non-responders met neither complete response nor hematologic improvement criteria, which defined response.

The authors' processing: Of 150,000 to 200,000 unique clonotypes, about 1.8% were previously reported viral-epitope-specific in VDJdb. Data came from immunoSEQ multiplex PCR; TCRdb stores just in-frame clones and leaves some out. V and J calls and clone size are those listed in that table; D and trimming were worked out from the DNA. Counted here are 3,700 or so clones, roughly 86% occurring once; the ten biggest clones make up around 4.9%. Study outcomes and limitations: The MDS versus healthy comparison may be affected by non-age-matched controls. The cohort was small, with only 11 patients analyzed.

Remarks on this clone: As yet, its antigen is unknown.

V shed 4 bases, J shed 7 bases, and the junction held 12 bases outside the gene matches. The CDR3 is 15 residues long. CDR1 and CDR2 (germline): SGDLS, YYNGEE. This chain uses TRBV9 with TRBJ2-7; 9 bases map to TRBD2. This receptor was obtained from a human donor with myelodysplastic syndrome. The source was bone marrow, collected before or after starting hypomethylating agent treatment for myelodysplastic syndrome (not recorded which). CDR3 nucleotides: TGTGCCAGCAGCCCCCAGGGACTAGCCGAGGGAGAGCAGTACTTC. Its protein product is CASSPQGLAEGEQYF.